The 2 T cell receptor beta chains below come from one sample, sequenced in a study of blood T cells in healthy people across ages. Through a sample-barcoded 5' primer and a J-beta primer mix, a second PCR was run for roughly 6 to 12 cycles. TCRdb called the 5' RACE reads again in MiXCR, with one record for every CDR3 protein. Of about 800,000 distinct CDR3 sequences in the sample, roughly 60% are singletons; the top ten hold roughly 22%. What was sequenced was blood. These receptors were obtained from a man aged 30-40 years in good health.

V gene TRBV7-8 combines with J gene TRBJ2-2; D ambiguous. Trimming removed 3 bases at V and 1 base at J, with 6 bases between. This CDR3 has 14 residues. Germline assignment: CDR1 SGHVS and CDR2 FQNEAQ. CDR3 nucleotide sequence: TGTGCCAGCAGCTTCCAATTGAACACCGGGGAGCTGTTTTTT. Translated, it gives CASSFQLNTGELFF.

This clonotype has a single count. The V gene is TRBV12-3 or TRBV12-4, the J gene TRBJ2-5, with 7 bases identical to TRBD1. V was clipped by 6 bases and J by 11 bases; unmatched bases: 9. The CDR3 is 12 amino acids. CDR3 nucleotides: TGTGCCAGCAGATTCGGACAGGCCAAGCAGTACTTC. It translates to CASRFGQAKQYF.